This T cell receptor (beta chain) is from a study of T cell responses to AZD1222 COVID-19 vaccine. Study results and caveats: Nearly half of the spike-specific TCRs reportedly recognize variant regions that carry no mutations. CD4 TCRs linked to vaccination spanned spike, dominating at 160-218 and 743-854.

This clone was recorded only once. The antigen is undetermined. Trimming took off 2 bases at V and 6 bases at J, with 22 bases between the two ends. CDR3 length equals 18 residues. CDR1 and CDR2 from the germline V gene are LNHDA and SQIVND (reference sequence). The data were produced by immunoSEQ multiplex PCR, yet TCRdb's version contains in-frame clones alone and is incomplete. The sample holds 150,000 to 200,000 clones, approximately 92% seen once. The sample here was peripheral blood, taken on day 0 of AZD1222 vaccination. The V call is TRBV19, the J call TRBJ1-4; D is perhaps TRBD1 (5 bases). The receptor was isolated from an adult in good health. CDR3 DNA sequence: TGTGCCAGTAGTATACTTGCCCTACAGGTTTTATCCGATGAAAAACTGTTTTTT. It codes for CASSILALQVLSDEKLFF.